The TCR beta chain described here comes from a study of T cell responses to AZD1222 COVID-19 vaccine. Germline loops: CDR1 MNHEY, CDR2 SVGAGI. This CDR3 is 14 amino acids long. Unmatched junction bases numbered 8, after V lost 10 bases and J lost 4 bases. The assay was immunoSEQ multiplex PCR, and TCRdb's table has in-frame clones only and misses some. The sample contains approximately 100,000 clones, 70% to 90% of which appear only once. This chain links TRBV6-5 with TRBJ2-1; 9 nucleotides align to TRBD1. This sequence was found in an adult in good health. This specimen was peripheral blood, taken on day 0 of AZD1222 vaccination. The CDR3 loop reads CATSRDRAYNEQFF. The CDR3, as DNA: TGTGCCACCTCCCGGGACAGGGCGTACAATGAGCAGTTCTTC.